These 13 T cell receptor beta chains share one sample of origin, sequenced in a study of PD-1 blockade in classical Hodgkin lymphoma (dated by TCRdb to about 2020). Library preparation was by the immunoSEQ multiplex PCR assay. TCRdb retrieved this table from immuneACCESS and kept in-frame rearrangements only. Not all clones are present; in checked studies, unresolved V genes account for under half, and no reason is known for the remainder. This sample comprises 100,000 or so clones, roughly 87% of them detected only once. The ten largest make up 15% to 20% of the sample. The time point label, read with the paper, signifies: cycle 4 day 1 (C4D1), after 5 to 7 weeks of nivolumab. Every trial patient had relapsed following autologous stem cell transplantation, and prior brentuximab vedotin exposure was what differed among cohorts A, B and C. Material: peripheral blood mononuclear cells (PBMCs), obtained before the fourth cycle of nivolumab. The receptors shown here come from a human donor with classical Hodgkin lymphoma.

The V and J genes are TRBV27 and TRBJ1-2; 7 nucleotides match TRBD1. The germline CDR1 and CDR2 sequences are MNHEY and SMNVEV (reference sequence). This CDR3 has 15 amino acids. The J segment lost 3 bases and the V segment lost 5 bases, leaving 9 bases of the junction unmatched. The CDR3 DNA reads as TGTGCCAGCAGTGGTACAGGGGCGGGTTACTATGGCTACACCTTC. Protein: CASSGTGAGYYGYTF.

The chain recombines TRBV27 with TRBJ2-7, with 10 bases fitting TRBD1. The trim removed 5 bases at V and 4 bases at J, leaving 2 bases unmatched. Germline CDR1 MNHEY, CDR2 SMNVEV (reference sequence). This CDR3 spans 13 amino acids. CDR3 bases: TGTGCCAGCAGTCAGGGACAGGGGTACGAGCAGTACTTC. This encodes CASSQGQGYEQYF.

As concerns this clone: This sample also contains other DNA sequences that code for the same CDR3. The chain carries TRBV27 and TRBJ2-7; no clear D. The length of the CDR3 is 13 residues. Per germline, CDR1 MNHEY and CDR2 SMNVEV (reference sequence). The ends were cut back, 5 bases at V and 1 base at J, with 9 bases in the middle. This CDR3 reads CASSLSGSYEQYF. CDR3 DNA sequence: TGTGCCAGCAGTCTTTCCGGGTCCTACGAGCAGTACTTC.

This chain joins TRBV4-2 and TRBJ2-2; the D is unclear. The CDR3 consists of 13 residues. Germline CDR1 reads LGHNA; CDR2 reads YNFKEQ. Trimming stripped 4 bases from V and 0 bases from J, with 3 bases between. CDR3 region: CASSPSNTGELFF. The CDR3 DNA reads TGTGCCAGCAGCCCCTCGAACACCGGGGAGCTGTTTTTT.

This clone has only one observation. V and J are TRBV7-9 and TRBJ2-7; D unresolved. The V end lost 4 bases, the J end lost 3 bases, and 10 bases lay between the germline ends. Germline assignment: CDR1 SEHNR and CDR2 FQNEAQ (reference sequence). CDR3 length: 13 residues. The CDR3 DNA follows: TGTGCCAGCAGCTCAAACACGGGCTACGAGCAGTACTTC. It yields the protein CASSSNTGYEQYF.

The rearrangement uses TRBV7-2 and TRBJ2-3; TRBD2 matches 12 bases. Germline V lookup: CDR1 SGHTA, CDR2 FQGNSA. This CDR3 has 17 residues. V trimming: 0 bases; J trimming: 0 bases; junction bases outside the gene matches: 1. This CDR3 reads CASSLAGTSGSTDTQYF. CDR3 DNA sequence: TGTGCCAGCAGCTTAGCGGGGACTAGCGGGAGCACAGATACGCAGTATTTT. The full variable domain, completed using reference TRBV7-2 and TRBJ2-3, is GAGVSQSPSNKVTEKGKDVELRCDPISGHTALYWYRQSLGQGLEFLIYFQGNSAPDKSGLPSDRFSAERTGGSVSTLTIQRTQQEDSAVYLCASSLAGTSGSTDTQYFGPGTRLTVL.

V is TRBV7-2 and J is TRBJ2-5; 7 bases align to TRBD2. Per germline, CDR1 SGHTA and CDR2 FQGNSA. V shed 1 base, J shed 2 bases, and the junction held 7 bases outside the gene matches. This CDR3 is 16 amino acids long. CDR3 sequence: CASSLVGSGPQETQYF. The CDR3 nucleotides are TGTGCCAGCAGCTTAGTTGGTAGCGGGCCTCAAGAGACCCAGTACTTC.

This chain joins TRBV6-5 and TRBJ1-3; tentatively, D is TRBD1 (5 bases). Trimming took 2 bases from V and 4 from J, leaving 12 bases between them. Per the germline V gene, CDR1 is MNHEY and CDR2 is SVGAGI. The CDR3 has 15 amino acids. The CDR3 reads CASSYDAGLGNTIYF. The CDR3 coding sequence is TGTGCCAGCAGTTACGATGCAGGGCTAGGAAACACCATATATTTT.

The chain uses TRBV4-2 and TRBJ2-7; 8 bases align to TRBD2. This CDR3 has 15 amino acids. V shed 3 bases, J shed 2 bases, and the junction held 6 bases outside the gene matches. The germline V gene has CDR1 LGHNA and CDR2 YNFKEQ. The DNA of the CDR3 is TGTGCCAGCAGCCAGGGAGCGGGAGCAACCTACGAGCAGTACTTC. This codes for CASSQGAGATYEQYF.

The chain recombines TRBV6-5 with TRBJ2-7, with 11 bases fitting TRBD2. After removal of 6 bases from V and 2 bases from J, the junction contained 6 bases not matched to a gene. Germline lookup yields CDR1 MNHEY and CDR2 SVGAGI. The CDR3 runs to 15 residues. Here the CDR3 reads CASRLSGREPYEQYF. Here the CDR3 DNA reads TGTGCCAGCAGGCTTAGCGGGAGGGAGCCCTACGAGCAGTACTTC.

The rearrangement uses TRBV7-9 and TRBJ2-2, with D tentatively TRBD1 (6 bases). Per germline, CDR1 SEHNR and CDR2 FQNEAQ (reference sequence). This CDR3 comprises 15 residues. V lost 3 bases, J lost 5 bases, and 13 bases lay in between. CDR3 residues: CASSFGQGRTGELFF. CDR3 sequence (DNA): TGTGCCAGCAGCTTTGGTCAGGGGAGAACCGGGGAGCTGTTTTTT.

The chain recombines TRBV2 with TRBJ1-5, with D uncertain. Looked up from germline, CDR1 is SNHLY and CDR2 is FYNNEI. V was cut by 3 bases and J by 0 bases, with 6 bases left in between. There are 14 residues in the CDR3. CDR3 residues: CASSDETSNQPQHF. CDR3 coding DNA: TGTGCCAGCAGTGACGAAACTAGCAATCAGCCCCAGCATTTT.

V gene TRBV10-3 combines with J gene TRBJ2-1; weak D call: TRBD2 (6 bases). Germline CDR1 ENHRY, CDR2 SYGVKD. This CDR3 is 15 amino acids long. Trimming removed 4 bases from V and 3 bases from J, with 13 bases in between. CDR3 sequence (DNA): TGTGCCATCAGTGGGGGGGATAACAGCTACAATGAGCAGTTCTTC. It translates to CAISGGDNSYNEQFF.